Listed below are T cell receptor beta chains from one sample, sequenced in a study of post-analysis software for immune sequencing data. TCRdb reanalysed the PCR reads using MiXCR and keeps one entry per CDR3 protein. The sample records more than 500,000 distinct CDR3 sequences, around a third being singletons. Sequencing was carried out using blood. These receptor sequences come from a girl aged 2 to 17 with multiple sclerosis. Both conserved end residues are part of each CDR3. A D gene is named only where the DNA matches it firmly. Clone size is given for some rows only: seen once, a few or many times, or a class if the clone is expanded.

J: TRBJ1-2; size: NA; D: NA; V: TRBV7-9; length: 16; CDR3: CASSLSIRAANYGYTF; DNA: TGTGCCAGCAGCTTATCGATCCGAGCAGCTAACTATGGCTACACCTTC
J: TRBJ2-2; size: NA; D: TRBD1; V: TRBV6-5; length: 17; CDR3: CASSYPATGSNTGELFF; DNA: TGTGCCAGCAGTTACCCGGCGACAGGGTCGAACACCGGGGAGCTGTTTTTT
J: TRBJ2-5; size: many; D: NA; V: TRBV4-1; length: 14; CDR3: CASSSRLGQETQYF; DNA: TGCGCCAGCAGCTCAAGGTTGGGGCAAGAGACCCAGTACTTC
J: TRBJ1-1; size: NA; D: NA; V: TRBV5-1; length: 14; CDR3: CASSFLGSGTEAFF; DNA: TGCGCCAGCAGCTTTTTAGGGTCCGGCACTGAAGCTTTCTTT
J: TRBJ1-5; size: NA; D: NA; V: TRBV5-5; length: 13; CDR3: CASSPSGFQPQHF; DNA: TGTGCCAGCAGCCCATCGGGATTTCAGCCCCAGCATTTT
J: TRBJ2-5; size: few; D: NA; V: TRBV29-1; length: 12; CDR3: CSVDEGMKTQYF; DNA: TGCAGCGTGGACGAGGGGATGAAGACCCAGTACTTC
J: TRBJ2-3; size: few; D: NA; V: TRBV2; length: 15; CDR3: CASSTTVFSTDTQYF; DNA: TGTGCCAGCAGTACGACAGTATTTAGCACAGATACGCAGTATTTT
J: TRBJ2-3; size: NA; D: NA; V: TRBV20-1; length: 14; CDR3: CSAKDSHFGDTQYF; DNA: TGCAGTGCAAAGGACAGCCACTTTGGGGATACGCAGTATTTT
J: TRBJ2-3; size: NA; D: NA; V: TRBV9; length: 15; CDR3: CASSVHGGPQDTQYF; DNA: TGTGCCAGCAGCGTCCACGGGGGGCCCCAAGATACGCAGTATTTT
J: TRBJ2-1; size: NA; D: TRBD2; V: TRBV20-1; length: 16; CDR3: CSARDSVAGGYNEQFF; DNA: TGCAGTGCTAGAGACTCAGTAGCGGGGGGGTACAATGAGCAGTTCTTC
J: TRBJ1-1; size: NA; D: NA; V: TRBV20-1; length: 16; CDR3: CSAREGGRPLNTEAFF; DNA: TGCAGTGCTAGAGAGGGGGGCAGGCCCTTGAACACTGAAGCTTTCTTT
J: TRBJ2-5; size: few; D: NA; V: TRBV5-1; length: 16; CDR3: CASSLEAREYQETQYF; DNA: TGCGCCAGCAGCTTGGAGGCCCGAGAGTACCAAGAGACCCAGTACTTC
J: TRBJ2-1; size: NA; D: NA; V: TRBV25-1; length: 14; CDR3: CASSEFRWNNEQFF; DNA: TGTGCCAGCAGTGAATTTCGATGGAACAATGAGCAGTTCTTC